This is a list of T cell receptor beta chains from one sample in a study of beta chain features in type 1 diabetes. Sequencing used immunoSEQ multiplex PCR; TCRdb keeps in-frame clones, though not all of them. The sample includes approximately 250,000 clones, 16% of them seen just once. Material for sequencing was naive CD4+ T cells from blood. Source of these receptors: a man between 25 and 39 years old with type 1 diabetes. CDR3s include the opening cysteine and the closing phenylalanine or tryptophan. Fields, in order: V gene, J gene, D gene, clone size, CDR3 DNA, CDR3 protein. The D gene is left open where the match is weak. Clone size is not always given. Where it is, it says once, few, many or a class for expanded clones.

>TRBV18|TRBJ2-1|-|-
TGTGCCAGCTCCGGGAGATGGACTCCCTACAATGAGCAGTTCTTC
CASSGRWTPYNEQFF
>TRBV2|TRBJ2-7|-|few
TGTGCCAGCAGTGACTACGAGCAGTACTTC
CASSDYEQYF
>TRBV4-3|TRBJ2-1|TRBD1|few
TGCGCCAGCAGCCATCAGGACAGGGAATCCTACAATGAGCAGTTCTTC
CASSHQDRESYNEQFF
>TRBV29-1|TRBJ2-4|-|-
TGCAGCGCGCGGGGGCTACTAGCCAAAAACATTCAGTACTTC
CSARGLLAKNIQYF
>TRBV14|TRBJ2-3|TRBD2|-
TGTGCCAGCAGCCTATTAAGGGCCAGCGGGAGTGCAGATACGCAGTATTTT
CASSLLRASGSADTQYF
>TRBV29-1|TRBJ2-3|-|few
TGCAGCACTAGGTGGTCAGAAAGGCCAGATACGCAGTATTTT
CSTRWSERPDTQYF
>TRBV29-1|TRBJ1-1|-|-
TGCAGCGCGAGAGGACGGTTTCTTGGTGAAGCTTTCTTT
CSARGRFLGEAFF
>TRBV30|TRBJ2-3|TRBD2|-
TGTGCCTGGAGTGGAGTGGGTAGCGGGAGGGCAAGTACGCAGTATTTT
CAWSGVGSGRASTQYF
>TRBV7-9|TRBJ1-3|-|-
TGTGCCAGCACCCACGGGACCTTCGGAAACACCATATATTTT
CASTHGTFGNTIYF
>TRBV4-3|TRBJ2-7|-|-
TGCGCCAGCAGCCAAATGGAGGGGCTAGCGAAGACCTACGAGCAGTACTTC
CASSQMEGLAKTYEQYF
>TRBV30|TRBJ2-1|-|-
TGTGCCACGGGGGAGAATGAGCAGTTCTTC
CATGENEQFF
>TRBV29-1|TRBJ2-4|TRBD1|few
TGCAGCGTTGGCACAGGGGGGAAAAACATTCAGTACTTC
CSVGTGGKNIQYF
>TRBV29-1|TRBJ1-2|TRBD1|few
TGCAGCGTTTTTTCCCGGGACAGCTATGGCTACACCTTC
CSVFSRDSYGYTF
>TRBV25-1|TRBJ2-5|-|-
TGTGCCAGCAGTTTTCGAGCACAAGAGACCCAGTACTTC
CASSFRAQETQYF
>TRBV10-3|TRBJ1-2|-|few
TGTGCCATCAGTGAGTCGGAAGGGTACGGCTACACCTTC
CAISESEGYGYTF
>TRBV27|TRBJ2-7|TRBD2|few
TGTGCCAGCACCCCCCTAGCGGGAGGGACCTACGAGCAGTACTTC
CASTPLAGGTYEQYF
>TRBV10-3|TRBJ2-1|TRBD1|few
TGTGCCATCAGTGATGGACAGGGGGCTTTCAATGAGCAGTTCTTC
CAISDGQGAFNEQFF
>TRBV5-1|TRBJ2-3|TRBD2|few
TGCGCCAGCAGCACCACGCGGGAGAATGGAGATACGCAGTATTTT
CASSTTRENGDTQYF
>TRBV29-1|TRBJ2-1|-|few
TGCAGCGTTGTGTCGCAATGGGAGCAGTTCTTC
CSVVSQWEQFF
>TRBV4-1|TRBJ2-1|TRBD2|few
TGCGCCAGCAGCCAAGATACGACGACTAGCGAATACAATGAGCAGTTCTTC
CASSQDTTTSEYNEQFF
>TRBV29-1|TRBJ1-5|-|-
TGCAGCGTTGCCAACCTGGGTAATCAGCCCCAGCATTTT
CSVANLGNQPQHF
>TRBV7-9|TRBJ2-5|-|-
TGTGCCAGCAGCTTAACGGGGCCCGAGACCCAGTACTTC
CASSLTGPETQYF
>TRBV5-1|TRBJ1-5|-|-
TGCGCCAGCAGCTTGGGAGGGGAGGACCAGCCCCAGCATTTT
CASSLGGEDQPQHF
>TRBV4-1|TRBJ2-3|-|few
TGCGCCAGCAGCCAACAATCATTGCCAGATACGCAGTATTTT
CASSQQSLPDTQYF